Sequencing of this T cell receptor beta chain was carried out in a study of cytomegalovirus exposure and HLA in healthy donors. CDR1 and CDR2 (germline): SQVTM, ANQGSEA. This CDR3 is built from 11 residues. V was trimmed by 4 bases and J by 5 bases, leaving 8 bases between them. PCR used 60 Vbeta primers and 13 Jbeta primers. The data were produced by immunoSEQ multiplex PCR, yet TCRdb's version contains in-frame clones alone and is incomplete. The sample shows 150,000 to 200,000 clones, roughly 78% of them seen only once. The sequencing input was PBMCs. The sequence was collected from a woman between 25 and 40 years old in good health and CMV-seropositive. The chain is built from TRBV29-1 and TRBJ1-2; perhaps TRBD1 as D (5 bases). CDR3 in amino acids: CSVVTVYGYTF. In DNA, the CDR3 is TGCAGCGTTGTGACAGTTTATGGCTACACCTTC.